A selection of T cell receptor beta chains follows, all from one sample in a study of T cells in Graves' hyperthyroidism and ophthalmopathy. TCRdb re-derived calls from the multiplex PCR reads in MiXCR, one entry per CDR3 protein. In the table there are hundreds of thousands of distinct CDR3 sequences, less than 20% of which are singletons. The sequenced sample consisted of blood. Receptors originate from a man aged 40-55 years with Graves' ophthalmopathy. Each CDR3 is given with its conserved first and last residue. D genes are given only for firm matches. Expanded clones are given a class, and other clones once, few, many or no size at all.

v_call: TRBV12-3/TRBV12-4
d_call: .
j_call: TRBJ2-2
clone_size: many
cdr3_nt: TGTGCCAGCAGTTTAACAGGGAACGGGGAGCTGTTTTTT
cdr3_aa: CASSLTGNGELFF

v_call: TRBV11-2
d_call: TRBD2
j_call: TRBJ2-3
clone_size: many
cdr3_nt: TGTGCCAGCAACTCCGGGACTAGGACCACAGATACGCAGTATTTT
cdr3_aa: CASNSGTRTTDTQYF

v_call: TRBV28
d_call: .
j_call: TRBJ2-7
clone_size: few
cdr3_nt: TGTGCCAGCAGTTCCCCCTTCCTCTTCTACGAGCAGTACTTC
cdr3_aa: CASSSPFLFYEQYF

v_call: TRBV5-6
d_call: .
j_call: TRBJ2-3
clone_size: .
cdr3_nt: TGTGCCAGCAGCCCAGACGGGAGCCGGCCGGATACGCAGTATTTT
cdr3_aa: CASSPDGSRPDTQYF

v_call: TRBV3-1
d_call: .
j_call: TRBJ2-7
clone_size: many
cdr3_nt: TGTGCCAGCAGCCAGATGACAGTCTACGAGCAGTACTTC
cdr3_aa: CASSQMTVYEQYF

v_call: TRBV4-1
d_call: .
j_call: TRBJ1-2
clone_size: few
cdr3_nt: TGCGCCAGCAGCGACGGGAATGGCTACACCTTC
cdr3_aa: CASSDGNGYTF

v_call: TRBV10-3
d_call: .
j_call: TRBJ2-3
clone_size: .
cdr3_nt: TGTGCCATCGGAGTGGGAGCAGAGACAGATACGCAGTATTTT
cdr3_aa: CAIGVGAETDTQYF

v_call: TRBV6-1
d_call: .
j_call: TRBJ2-6
clone_size: few
cdr3_nt: TGTGCCAGCAGTGAAGCGCTCTGGGAATGGGGGGCCAACGTCCTGACTTTC
cdr3_aa: CASSEALWEWGANVLTF

v_call: TRBV12-3/TRBV12-4
d_call: .
j_call: TRBJ1-3
clone_size: many
cdr3_nt: TGTGCCAGCAGTTTAGGGACAGTCTCTGGAAACACCATATATTTT
cdr3_aa: CASSLGTVSGNTIYF

v_call: TRBV19
d_call: .
j_call: TRBJ2-7
clone_size: .
cdr3_nt: TGTGCCAGTAGTGGGGCCGCTAATAACTACGAGCAGTACTTC
cdr3_aa: CASSGAANNYEQYF

v_call: TRBV5-1
d_call: .
j_call: TRBJ1-1
clone_size: .
cdr3_nt: TGCGCCAGCAGCTCCAGACAGGCCCCTGGGAACACTGAAGCTTTCTTT
cdr3_aa: CASSSRQAPGNTEAFF

v_call: TRBV20-1
d_call: .
j_call: TRBJ2-5
clone_size: .
cdr3_nt: TGCAGTGCTAGGGCTAGGGGCCAAGAGACCCAGTACTTC
cdr3_aa: CSARARGQETQYF

v_call: TRBV7-2
d_call: .
j_call: TRBJ2-2
clone_size: many
cdr3_nt: TGTGCCAGCAGCTTAGGCGCTGGCGGGTTGGGGACCGGGGAGCTGTTTTTT
cdr3_aa: CASSLGAGGLGTGELFF

v_call: TRBV5-6
d_call: .
j_call: TRBJ2-7
clone_size: .
cdr3_nt: TGTGCCAGCAGCTTAGTTCAGGGGATCAACGAGCAGTACTTC
cdr3_aa: CASSLVQGINEQYF

v_call: TRBV3-1
d_call: TRBD1
j_call: TRBJ2-7
clone_size: many
cdr3_nt: TGTGCCAGCAGCCAAGGGACAGGCCCCTTGCGGGAGCAGTACTTC
cdr3_aa: CASSQGTGPLREQYF

v_call: TRBV25-1
d_call: .
j_call: TRBJ1-2
clone_size: few
cdr3_nt: TGTGCCAGCACTGCCTGGGCAGGGTATGGCTACACCTTC
cdr3_aa: CASTAWAGYGYTF

v_call: TRBV19
d_call: .
j_call: TRBJ1-5
clone_size: few
cdr3_nt: TGTGCCAGTTCCACAGGGTGGGCGGGCAATCAGCCCCAGCATTTT
cdr3_aa: CASSTGWAGNQPQHF

v_call: TRBV12-3/TRBV12-4
d_call: TRBD1
j_call: TRBJ1-5
clone_size: .
cdr3_nt: TGTGCCAGCAGTTTTACCGGACAGGGCAATCAGCCCCAGCATTTT
cdr3_aa: CASSFTGQGNQPQHF

v_call: TRBV18
d_call: TRBD2
j_call: TRBJ2-5
clone_size: many
cdr3_nt: TGTGCCAGCTCACCACCTACTATGACTAGCCCAGAAGAGACCCAGTACTTC
cdr3_aa: CASSPPTMTSPEETQYF

v_call: TRBV7-3
d_call: TRBD2
j_call: TRBJ2-3
clone_size: .
cdr3_nt: TGTGCCAGCAGCCGACCCGGGGGGGACACAGATACGCAGTATTTT
cdr3_aa: CASSRPGGDTDTQYF

v_call: TRBV28
d_call: TRBD1
j_call: TRBJ1-2
clone_size: .
cdr3_nt: TGTGCCAGCCACGAGTCCGGGACAGGAAGATATGGCTACACCTTC
cdr3_aa: CASHESGTGRYGYTF

v_call: TRBV19
d_call: TRBD1
j_call: TRBJ1-5
clone_size: .
cdr3_nt: TGTGCCAGTAGTAAGTACAGGGGGCAGGGCAATCAGCCCCAGCATTTT
cdr3_aa: CASSKYRGQGNQPQHF